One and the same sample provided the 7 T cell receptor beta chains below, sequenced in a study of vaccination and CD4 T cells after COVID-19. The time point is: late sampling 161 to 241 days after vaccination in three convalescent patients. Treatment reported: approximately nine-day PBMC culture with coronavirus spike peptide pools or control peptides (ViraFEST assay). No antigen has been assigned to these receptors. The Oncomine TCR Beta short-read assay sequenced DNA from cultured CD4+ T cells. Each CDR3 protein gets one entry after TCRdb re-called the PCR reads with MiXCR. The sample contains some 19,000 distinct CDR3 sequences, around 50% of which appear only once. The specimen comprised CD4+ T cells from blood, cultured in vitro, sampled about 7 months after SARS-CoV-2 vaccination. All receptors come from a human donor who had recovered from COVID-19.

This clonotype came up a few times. CDR3 bases: TGCAGTGCCCTCAAAAGGACTAGGGCAGAGACCCAGTACTTC. As protein: CSALKRTRAETQYF. This chain links TRBV20-1 with TRBJ2-5; 7 bases are shared with TRBD2. The CDR3 runs 14 residues. Germline V gene lookup returns CDR1 DFQATT and CDR2 SNEGSKA (reference sequence). The junction had 11 bases not matched to a gene; V was cut back by 6 bases and J by 4 bases.

This CDR3 is CASSLAPRGGTEAFF. In DNA, the CDR3 is TGTGCCAGCAGCTTAGCGCCCAGGGGAGGCACTGAAGCTTTCTTT. V is TRBV7-8 and J is TRBJ1-1; D is perhaps TRBD1 (6 bases). Germline CDR1 and CDR2: SGHVS and FQNEAQ. The CDR3 extends over 15 amino acids. The V end was cut by 0 bases, the J end by 4 bases, with 12 bases between.

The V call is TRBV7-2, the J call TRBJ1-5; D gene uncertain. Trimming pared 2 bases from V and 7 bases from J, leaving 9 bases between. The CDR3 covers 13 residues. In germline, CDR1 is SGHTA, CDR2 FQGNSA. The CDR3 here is CASSLFLNQPQHF. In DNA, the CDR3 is TGTGCCAGCAGCTTATTTCTCAACCAGCCCCAGCATTTT.

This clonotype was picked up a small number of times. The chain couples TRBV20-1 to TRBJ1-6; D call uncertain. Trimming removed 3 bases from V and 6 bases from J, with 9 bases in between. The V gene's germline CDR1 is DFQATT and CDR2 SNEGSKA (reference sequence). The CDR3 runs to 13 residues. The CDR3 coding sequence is TGCAGTGCTAGGGCGGGGTTTAATTCACCCCTCCACTTT. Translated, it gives CSARAGFNSPLHF.

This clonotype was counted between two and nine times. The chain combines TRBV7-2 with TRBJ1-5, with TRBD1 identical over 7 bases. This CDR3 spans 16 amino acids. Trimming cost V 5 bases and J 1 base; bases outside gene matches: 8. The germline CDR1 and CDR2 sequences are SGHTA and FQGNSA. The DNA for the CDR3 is TGTGCCAGCAGCAGACAGGGACCGGGGAGCAATCAGCCCCAGCATTTT. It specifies CASSRQGPGSNQPQHF.

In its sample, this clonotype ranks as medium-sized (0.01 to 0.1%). CDR3 sequence: CASSPGGQFMNTEAFF. The DNA of the CDR3 is TGTGCCAGCAGTCCTGGGGGACAGTTCATGAACACTGAAGCTTTCTTT. The chain carries TRBV27 and TRBJ1-1; the match to TRBD1 covers 7 bases. Germline V gives CDR1 MNHEY, CDR2 SMNVEV (reference sequence). This CDR3 has 16 amino acids. The V and J ends lost 5 bases and 0 bases, in that order; junction bases with no gene match: 9.

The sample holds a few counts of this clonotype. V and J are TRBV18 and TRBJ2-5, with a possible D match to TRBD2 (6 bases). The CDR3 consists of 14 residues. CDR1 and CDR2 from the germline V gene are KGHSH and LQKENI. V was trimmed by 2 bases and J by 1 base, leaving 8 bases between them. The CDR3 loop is CASSPIAAQETQYF. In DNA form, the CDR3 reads TGTGCCAGCTCACCAATAGCGGCCCAAGAGACCCAGTACTTC.